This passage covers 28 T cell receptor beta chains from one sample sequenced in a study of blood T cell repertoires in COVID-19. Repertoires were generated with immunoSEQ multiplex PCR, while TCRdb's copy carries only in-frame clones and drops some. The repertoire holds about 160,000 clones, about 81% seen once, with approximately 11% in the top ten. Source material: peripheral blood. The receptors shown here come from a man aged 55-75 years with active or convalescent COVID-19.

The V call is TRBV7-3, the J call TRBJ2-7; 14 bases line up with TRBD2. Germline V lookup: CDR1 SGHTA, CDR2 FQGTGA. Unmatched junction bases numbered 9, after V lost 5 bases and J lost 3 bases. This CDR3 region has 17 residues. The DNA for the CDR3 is TGTGCCAGCAGCGTCGCCGGGACTAGCGGGGGAAGCTACGAGCAGTACTTC. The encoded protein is CASSVAGTSGGSYEQYF.

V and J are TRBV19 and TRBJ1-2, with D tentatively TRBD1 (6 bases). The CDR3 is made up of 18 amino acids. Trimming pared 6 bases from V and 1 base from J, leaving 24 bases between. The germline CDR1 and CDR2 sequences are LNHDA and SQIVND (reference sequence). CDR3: CASRPLSGTNVFNYGYTF. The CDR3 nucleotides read TGTGCCAGTAGACCCCTTTCCGGGACAAATGTTTTTAACTATGGCTACACCTTC.

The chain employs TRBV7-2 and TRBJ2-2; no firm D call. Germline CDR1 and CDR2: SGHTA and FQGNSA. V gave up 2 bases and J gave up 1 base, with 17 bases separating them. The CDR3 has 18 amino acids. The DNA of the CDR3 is TGTGCCAGCAGCTTACGGGTAAATACCCAGCGGAACACCGGGGAGCTGTTTTTT. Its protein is CASSLRVNTQRNTGELFF.

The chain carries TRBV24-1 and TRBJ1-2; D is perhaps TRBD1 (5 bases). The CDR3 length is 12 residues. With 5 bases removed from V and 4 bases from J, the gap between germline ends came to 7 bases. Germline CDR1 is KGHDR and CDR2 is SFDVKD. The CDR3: CATSGGSYGYTF. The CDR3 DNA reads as TGTGCCACCAGTGGGGGCAGCTATGGCTACACCTTC.

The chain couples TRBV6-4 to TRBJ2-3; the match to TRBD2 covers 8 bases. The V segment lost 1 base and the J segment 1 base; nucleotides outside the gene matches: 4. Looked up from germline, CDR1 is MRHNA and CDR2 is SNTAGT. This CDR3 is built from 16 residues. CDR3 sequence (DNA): TGTGCCAGCAGTGACTGGACTAGCCGGCGCACAGATACGCAGTATTTT. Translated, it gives CASSDWTSRRTDTQYF.

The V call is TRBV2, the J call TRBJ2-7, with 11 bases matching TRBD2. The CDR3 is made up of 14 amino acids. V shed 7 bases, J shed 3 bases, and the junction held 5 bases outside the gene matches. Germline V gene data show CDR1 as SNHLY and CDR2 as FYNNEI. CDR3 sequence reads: CASTATSGNYEQYF. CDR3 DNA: TGTGCCAGCACGGCGACTAGCGGGAACTACGAGCAGTACTTC. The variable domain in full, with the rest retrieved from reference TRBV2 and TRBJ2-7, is EPEVTQTPSHQVTQMGQEVILRCVPISNHLYFYWYRQILGQKVEFLVSFYNNEISEKSEIFDDQFSVERPDGSNFTLKIRSTKLEDSAMYFCASTATSGNYEQYFGPGTRLTVT.

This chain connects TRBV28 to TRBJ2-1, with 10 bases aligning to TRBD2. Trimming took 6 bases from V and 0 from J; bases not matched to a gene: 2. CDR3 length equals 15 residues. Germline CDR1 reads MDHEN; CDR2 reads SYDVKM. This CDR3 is CASRASGSSYNEQFF. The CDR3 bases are TGTGCCAGCAGAGCTAGCGGGAGCTCCTACAATGAGCAGTTCTTC.

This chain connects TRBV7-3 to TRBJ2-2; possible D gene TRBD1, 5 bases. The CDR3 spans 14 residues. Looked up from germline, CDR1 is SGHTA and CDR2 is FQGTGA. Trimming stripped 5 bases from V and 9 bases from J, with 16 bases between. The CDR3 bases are TGTGCCAGCAGCGCCAATCAGGGTGTCCGGGAGCTGTTTTTT. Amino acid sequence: CASSANQGVRELFF.

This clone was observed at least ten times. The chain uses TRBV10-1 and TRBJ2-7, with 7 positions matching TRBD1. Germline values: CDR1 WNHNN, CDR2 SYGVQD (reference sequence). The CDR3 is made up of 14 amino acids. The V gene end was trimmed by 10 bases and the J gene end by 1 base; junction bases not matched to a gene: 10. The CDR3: CATSPGTASYEQYF. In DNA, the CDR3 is TGCGCCACCTCCCCCGGGACAGCATCCTACGAGCAGTACTTC.

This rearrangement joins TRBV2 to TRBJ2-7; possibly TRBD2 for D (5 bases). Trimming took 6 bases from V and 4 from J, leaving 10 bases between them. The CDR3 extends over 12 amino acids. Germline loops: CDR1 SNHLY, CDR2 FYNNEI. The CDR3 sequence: CASRITSYEQYF. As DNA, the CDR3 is TGTGCCAGCAGGATTACTAGTTACGAGCAGTACTTC.

The CDR3 coding sequence is TGTGCCATCAGTGAGACTAGCGGGGGCGCGGGTACCGGGGAGCTGTTTTTT. This gives the protein CAISETSGGAGTGELFF. This chain connects TRBV10-3 to TRBJ2-2; 11 positions agree with TRBD2. CDR3 length: 17 amino acids. Per the germline V gene, CDR1 is ENHRY and CDR2 is SYGVKD. Unmatched junction bases numbered 7, after V lost 2 bases and J lost 5 bases.

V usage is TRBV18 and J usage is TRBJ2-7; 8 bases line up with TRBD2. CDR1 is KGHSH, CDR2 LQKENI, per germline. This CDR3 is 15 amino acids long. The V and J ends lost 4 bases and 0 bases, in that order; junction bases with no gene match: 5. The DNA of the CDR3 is TGTGCCAGCTCACTGACTAGCGAGAGCTCCTACGAGCAGTACTTC. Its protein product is CASSLTSESSYEQYF.

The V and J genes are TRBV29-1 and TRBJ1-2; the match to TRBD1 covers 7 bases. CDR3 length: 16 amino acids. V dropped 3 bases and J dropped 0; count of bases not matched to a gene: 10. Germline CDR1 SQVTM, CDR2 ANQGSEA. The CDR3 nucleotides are TGCAGCGTTGATTCGACAGGGCTGGAGGCTAACTATGGCTACACCTTC. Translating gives CSVDSTGLEANYGYTF.

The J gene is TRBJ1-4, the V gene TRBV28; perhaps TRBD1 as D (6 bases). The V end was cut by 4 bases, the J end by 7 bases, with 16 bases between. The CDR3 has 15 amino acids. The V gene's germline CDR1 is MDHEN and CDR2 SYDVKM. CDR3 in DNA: TGTGCCAGCAGTTCTCAAGACAGGAGAGGTGAAAAACTGTTTTTT. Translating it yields CASSSQDRRGEKLFF.

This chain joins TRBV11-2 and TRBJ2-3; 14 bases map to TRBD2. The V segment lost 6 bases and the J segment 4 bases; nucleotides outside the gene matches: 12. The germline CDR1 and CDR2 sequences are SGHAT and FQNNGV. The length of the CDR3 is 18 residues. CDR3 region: CASRLGGGTSGSPDTQYF. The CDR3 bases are TGTGCCAGCAGACTGGGGGGAGGGACTAGCGGGAGTCCAGATACGCAGTATTTT.

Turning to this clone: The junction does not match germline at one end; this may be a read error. The CDR3 nucleotides are TGTGCTAGCAGCCCCCTTTCGGGTGGAAACACCATATATTTT. Its protein is CASSPLSGGNTIYF. The V and J genes are TRBV7-7 and TRBJ1-3; D remains unclear. The CDR3 is made up of 14 amino acids. Looked up from germline, CDR1 is SSHAT and CDR2 is FNYEAQ (reference sequence).

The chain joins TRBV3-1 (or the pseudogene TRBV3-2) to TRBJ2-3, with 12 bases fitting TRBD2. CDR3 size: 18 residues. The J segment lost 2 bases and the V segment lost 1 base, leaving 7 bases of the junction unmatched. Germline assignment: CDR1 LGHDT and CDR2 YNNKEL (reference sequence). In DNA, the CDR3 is TGTGCCAGCAGCCAAGGTCGACTAGCGGGGGCCACCACAGATACGCAGTATTTT. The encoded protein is CASSQGRLAGATTDTQYF.

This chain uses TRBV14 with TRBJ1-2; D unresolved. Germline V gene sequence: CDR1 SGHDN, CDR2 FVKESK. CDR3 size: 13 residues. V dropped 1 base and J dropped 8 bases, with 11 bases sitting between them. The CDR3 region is CASSQAPGNGYTF. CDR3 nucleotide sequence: TGTGCCAGCAGCCAAGCCCCGGGGAACGGCTACACCTTC.

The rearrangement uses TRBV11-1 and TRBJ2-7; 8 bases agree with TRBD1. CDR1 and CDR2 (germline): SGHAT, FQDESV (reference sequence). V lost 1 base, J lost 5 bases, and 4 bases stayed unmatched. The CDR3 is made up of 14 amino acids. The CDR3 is CASSLVGQGDEQYF. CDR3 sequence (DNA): TGTGCCAGCAGCTTAGTTGGACAGGGCGACGAGCAGTACTTC.

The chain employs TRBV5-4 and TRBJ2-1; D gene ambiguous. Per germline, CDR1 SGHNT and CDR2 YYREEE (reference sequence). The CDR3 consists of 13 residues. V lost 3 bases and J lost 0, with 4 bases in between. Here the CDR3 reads CASSSSSYNEQFF. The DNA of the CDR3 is TGTGCCAGCAGCTCCAGCTCCTACAATGAGCAGTTCTTC. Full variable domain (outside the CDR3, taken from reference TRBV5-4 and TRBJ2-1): ETGVTQSPTHLIKTRGQQVTLRCSSQSGHNTVSWYQQALGQGPQFIFQYYREEENGRGNFPPRFSGLQFPNYSSELNVNALELDDSALYLCASSSSSYNEQFFGPGTRLTVL.

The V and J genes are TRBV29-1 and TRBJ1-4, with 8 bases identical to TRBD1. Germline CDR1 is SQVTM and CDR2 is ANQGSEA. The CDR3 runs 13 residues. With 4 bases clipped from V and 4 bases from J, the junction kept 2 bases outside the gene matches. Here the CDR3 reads CSVVGQDNEKLFF. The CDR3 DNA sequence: TGCAGCGTTGTGGGACAGGATAATGAAAAACTGTTTTTT.

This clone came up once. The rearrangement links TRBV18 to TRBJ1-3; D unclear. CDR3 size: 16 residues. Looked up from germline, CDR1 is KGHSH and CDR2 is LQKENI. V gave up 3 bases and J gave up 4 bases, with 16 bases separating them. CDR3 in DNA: TGTGCCAGCTCACCCCTACAGACCTCACTCGGAAACACCATATATTTT. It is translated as CASSPLQTSLGNTIYF.

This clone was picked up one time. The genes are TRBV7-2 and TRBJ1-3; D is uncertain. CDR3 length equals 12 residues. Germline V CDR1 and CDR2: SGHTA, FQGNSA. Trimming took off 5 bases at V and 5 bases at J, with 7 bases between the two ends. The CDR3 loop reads CASSPPRNTIYF. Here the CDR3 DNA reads TGTGCCAGCAGCCCCCCTAGAAACACCATATATTTT.

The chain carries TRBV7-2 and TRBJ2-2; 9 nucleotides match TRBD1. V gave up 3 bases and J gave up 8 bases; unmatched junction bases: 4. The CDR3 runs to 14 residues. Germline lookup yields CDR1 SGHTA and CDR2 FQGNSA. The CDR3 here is CASSLGQGSGELFF. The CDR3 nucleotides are TGTGCCAGCAGCTTGGGACAGGGAAGTGGGGAGCTGTTTTTT.

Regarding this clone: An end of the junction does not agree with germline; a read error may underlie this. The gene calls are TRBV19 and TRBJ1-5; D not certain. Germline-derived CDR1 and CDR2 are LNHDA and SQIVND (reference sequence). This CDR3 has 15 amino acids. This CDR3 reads CASTTLGGINQPQHF. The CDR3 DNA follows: TGTGCCAGTACCACCTTGGGAGGTATCAATCAACCCCAGCATTTT.

CDR3: CASSGPGTAYNEQFF. CDR3 in DNA: TGTGCCAGCAGTGGCCCCGGGACTGCCTACAATGAGCAGTTCTTC. The chain combines TRBV25-1 with TRBJ2-1; perhaps TRBD2 as D (6 bases). Germline CDR1 is MGHDK and CDR2 is SYGVNS. This CDR3 is 15 amino acids long. With 4 bases removed from V and 2 bases from J, the gap between germline ends came to 12 bases.

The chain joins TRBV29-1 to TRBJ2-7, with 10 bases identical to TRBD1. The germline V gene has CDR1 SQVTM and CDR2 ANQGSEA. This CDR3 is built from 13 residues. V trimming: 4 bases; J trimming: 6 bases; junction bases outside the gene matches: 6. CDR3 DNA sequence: TGCAGCGTTGGACAGGGGGCAAATTTCGAGCAGTACTTC. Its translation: CSVGQGANFEQYF.

CDR3 amino acids: CASRGRANYEQYF. The CDR3 DNA follows: TGTGCCAGCAGGGGGAGGGCTAACTACGAGCAGTACTTC. The V gene is TRBV6-5, the J gene TRBJ2-7, with 7 bases matching TRBD2. Germline trimming cut 6 bases from V and 3 bases from J; bases unmatched to any gene: 5. CDR1 and CDR2 from the germline V gene are MNHEY and SVGAGI. This CDR3 is 13 amino acids long.